This T cell receptor beta chain is drawn from a study of beta chain features in type 1 diabetes. Since all of the isolated RNA was reverse transcribed, expressed TCRB transcripts were what got sequenced. Sequenced by immunoSEQ multiplex PCR; TCRdb stores in-frame clones only, minus some. In the table there are hundreds of thousands of clones, roughly an eighth of which are singletons. V gave up 2 bases and J gave up 6 bases; unmatched junction bases: 12. CDR3 length equals 16 residues. CDR1 LGHNA and CDR2 YNFKEQ come from the germline V gene. This chain uses TRBV4-2 with TRBJ1-2; the match to TRBD1 covers 7 bases. Specimen: naive CD4+ T cells from blood. The clonotype comes from a young man in good health. The CDR3 is CASSQPSRGRSNGYTF. As DNA, the CDR3 is TGTGCCAGCAGCCAACCTAGTAGGGGGCGTTCTAATGGCTACACCTTC.